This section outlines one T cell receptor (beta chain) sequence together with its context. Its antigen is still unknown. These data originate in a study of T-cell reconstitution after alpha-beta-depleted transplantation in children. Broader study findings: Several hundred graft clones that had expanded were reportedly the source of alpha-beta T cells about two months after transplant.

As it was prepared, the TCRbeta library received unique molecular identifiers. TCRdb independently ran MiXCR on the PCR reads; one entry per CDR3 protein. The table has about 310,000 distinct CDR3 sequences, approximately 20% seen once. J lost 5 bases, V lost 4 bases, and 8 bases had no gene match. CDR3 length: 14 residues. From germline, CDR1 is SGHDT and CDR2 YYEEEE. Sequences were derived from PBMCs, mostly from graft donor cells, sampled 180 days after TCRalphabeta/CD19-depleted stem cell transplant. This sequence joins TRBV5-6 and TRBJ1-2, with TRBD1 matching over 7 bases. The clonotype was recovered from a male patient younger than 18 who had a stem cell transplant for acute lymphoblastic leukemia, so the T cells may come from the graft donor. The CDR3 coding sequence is TGTGCCAGCAGCCTGCCTGGGACAGTATATGGCTACACCTTC. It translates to CASSLPGTVYGYTF.